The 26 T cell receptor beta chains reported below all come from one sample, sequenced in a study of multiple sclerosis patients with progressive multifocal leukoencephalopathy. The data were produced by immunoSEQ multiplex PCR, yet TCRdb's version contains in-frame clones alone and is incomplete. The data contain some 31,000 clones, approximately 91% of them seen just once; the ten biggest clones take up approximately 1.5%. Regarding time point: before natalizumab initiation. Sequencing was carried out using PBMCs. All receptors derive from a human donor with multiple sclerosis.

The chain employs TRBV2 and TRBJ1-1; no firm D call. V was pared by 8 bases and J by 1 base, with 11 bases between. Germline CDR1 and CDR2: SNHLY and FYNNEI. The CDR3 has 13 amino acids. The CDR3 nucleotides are TGTGCCAGCGGCTACAAGCCGAACACTGAAGCTTTCTTT. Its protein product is CASGYKPNTEAFF.

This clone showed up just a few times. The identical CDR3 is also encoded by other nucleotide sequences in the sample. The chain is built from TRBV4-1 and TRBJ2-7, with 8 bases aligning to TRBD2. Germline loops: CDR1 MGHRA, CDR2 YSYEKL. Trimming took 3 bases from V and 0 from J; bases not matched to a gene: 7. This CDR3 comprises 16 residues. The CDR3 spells CASSHPLAASSYEQYF. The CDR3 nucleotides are TGCGCCAGCAGCCACCCACTAGCGGCCAGCTCCTACGAGCAGTACTTC.

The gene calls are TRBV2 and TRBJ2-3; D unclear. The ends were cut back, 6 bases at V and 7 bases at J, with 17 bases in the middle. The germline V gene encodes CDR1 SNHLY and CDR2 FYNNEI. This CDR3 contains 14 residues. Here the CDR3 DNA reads TGTGCCAGCAGAGACCCAACCGATCGTTATACGCAGTATTTT. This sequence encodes CASRDPTDRYTQYF.

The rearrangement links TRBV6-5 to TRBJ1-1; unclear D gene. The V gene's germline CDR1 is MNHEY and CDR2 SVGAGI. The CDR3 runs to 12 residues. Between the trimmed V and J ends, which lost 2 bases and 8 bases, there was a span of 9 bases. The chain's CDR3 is CASSYGVGEAFF. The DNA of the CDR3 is TGTGCCAGCAGTTACGGGGTTGGGGAAGCTTTCTTT.

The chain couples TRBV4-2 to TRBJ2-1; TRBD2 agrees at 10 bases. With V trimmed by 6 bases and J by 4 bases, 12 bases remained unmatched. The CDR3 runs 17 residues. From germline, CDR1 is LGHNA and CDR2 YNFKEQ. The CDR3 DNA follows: TGTGCCAGCAGGCCAGGGGGCAAGCGGGAGGGATACAATGAGCAGTTCTTC. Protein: CASRPGGKREGYNEQFF.

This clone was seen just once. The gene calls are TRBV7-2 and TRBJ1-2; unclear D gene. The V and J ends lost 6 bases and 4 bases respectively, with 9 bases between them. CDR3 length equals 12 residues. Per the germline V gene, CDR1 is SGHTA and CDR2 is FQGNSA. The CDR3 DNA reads TGTGCCAGCAGACTGGATCGCTATGGCTACACCTTC. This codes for CASRLDRYGYTF.

In DNA form, the CDR3 reads TGTGCCAGCAGTTCCTCACTCAACGAGCAGTACTTC. Its translation: CASSSSLNEQYF. The rearrangement uses TRBV27 and TRBJ2-7; no definite D call. Germline V CDR1 and CDR2: MNHEY, SMNVEV (reference sequence). V was shortened by 4 bases and J by 5 bases, with 9 bases between the two germline ends. The CDR3 is made up of 12 amino acids.

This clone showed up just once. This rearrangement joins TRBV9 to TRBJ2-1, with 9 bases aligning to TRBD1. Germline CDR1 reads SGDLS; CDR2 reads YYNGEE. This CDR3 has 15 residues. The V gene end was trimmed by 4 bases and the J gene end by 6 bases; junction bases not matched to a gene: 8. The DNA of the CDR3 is TGTGCCAGCAGCTCCCGGGACAGGGAGCTCAATGAGCAGTTCTTC. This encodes CASSSRDRELNEQFF.

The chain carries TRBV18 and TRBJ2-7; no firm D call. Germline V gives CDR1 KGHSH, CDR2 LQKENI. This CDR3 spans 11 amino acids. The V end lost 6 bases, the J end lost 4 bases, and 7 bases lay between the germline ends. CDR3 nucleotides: TGTGCCAGCTCCCCTAATTACGAGCAGTACTTC. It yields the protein CASSPNYEQYF.

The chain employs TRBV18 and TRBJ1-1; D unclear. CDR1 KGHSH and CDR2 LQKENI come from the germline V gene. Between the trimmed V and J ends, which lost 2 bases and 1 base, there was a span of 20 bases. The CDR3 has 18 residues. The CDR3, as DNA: TGTGCCAGCTCACCAAGGCGAGAGGGCGGCCGTACGAACACTGAAGCTTTCTTT. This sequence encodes CASSPRREGGRTNTEAFF.

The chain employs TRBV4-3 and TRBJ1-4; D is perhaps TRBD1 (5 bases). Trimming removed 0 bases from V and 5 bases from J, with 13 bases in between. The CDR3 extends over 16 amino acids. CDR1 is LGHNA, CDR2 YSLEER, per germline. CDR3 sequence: CASSQDRQGINEKLFF. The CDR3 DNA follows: TGCGCCAGCAGCCAAGATCGTCAGGGAATAAATGAAAAACTGTTTTTT.

This chain's CDR3 is CASSIGKYEQYF. The CDR3 nucleotides read TGTGCCAGTAGTATTGGGAAGTACGAGCAGTACTTC. The chain recombines TRBV19 with TRBJ2-7; no definite D call. This CDR3 spans 12 amino acids. In germline, CDR1 is LNHDA, CDR2 SQIVND (reference sequence). The germline V and J ends were trimmed by 3 bases and 4 bases, with 7 bases remaining between them.

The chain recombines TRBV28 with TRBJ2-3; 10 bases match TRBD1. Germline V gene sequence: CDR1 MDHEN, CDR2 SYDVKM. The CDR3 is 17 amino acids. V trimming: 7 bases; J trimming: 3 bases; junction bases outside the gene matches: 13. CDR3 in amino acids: CASTVQGAGQGTDTQYF. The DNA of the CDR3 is TGTGCCAGCACCGTCCAGGGGGCGGGACAGGGGACAGATACGCAGTATTTT.

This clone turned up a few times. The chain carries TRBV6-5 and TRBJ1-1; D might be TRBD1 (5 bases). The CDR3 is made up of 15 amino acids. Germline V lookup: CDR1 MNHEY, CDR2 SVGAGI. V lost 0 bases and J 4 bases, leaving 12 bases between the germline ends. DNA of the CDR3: TGTGCCAGCAGTTACTCGACTGGGGGGGTCACTGAAGCTTTCTTT. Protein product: CASSYSTGGVTEAFF.

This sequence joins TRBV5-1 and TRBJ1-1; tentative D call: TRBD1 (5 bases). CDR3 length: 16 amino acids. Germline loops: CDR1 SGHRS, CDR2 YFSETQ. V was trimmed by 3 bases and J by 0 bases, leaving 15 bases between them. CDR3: CASSSRGTRVNTEAFF. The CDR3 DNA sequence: TGCGCCAGCAGCTCGAGGGGTACGCGGGTGAACACTGAAGCTTTCTTT.

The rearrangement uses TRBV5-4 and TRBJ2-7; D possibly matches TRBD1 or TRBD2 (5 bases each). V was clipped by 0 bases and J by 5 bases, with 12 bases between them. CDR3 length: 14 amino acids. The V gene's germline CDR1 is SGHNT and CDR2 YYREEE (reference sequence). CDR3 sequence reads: CASSLGTGTDEQYF. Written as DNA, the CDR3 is TGTGCCAGCAGCTTGGGGACCGGGACGGACGAGCAGTACTTC.

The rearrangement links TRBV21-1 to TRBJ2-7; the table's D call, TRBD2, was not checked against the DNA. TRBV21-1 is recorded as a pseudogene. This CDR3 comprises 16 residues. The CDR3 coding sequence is TGTGCCAGCAGCACCCACCCTAGGGAGATATCCTACGAGCAGTACTTC. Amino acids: CASSTHPREISYEQYF.

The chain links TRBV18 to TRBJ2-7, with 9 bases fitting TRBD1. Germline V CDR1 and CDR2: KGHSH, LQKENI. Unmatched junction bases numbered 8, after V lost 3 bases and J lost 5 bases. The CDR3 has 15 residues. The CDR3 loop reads CASSPVAGQGNEQYF. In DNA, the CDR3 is TGTGCCAGCTCACCGGTCGCGGGACAGGGAAACGAGCAGTACTTC.

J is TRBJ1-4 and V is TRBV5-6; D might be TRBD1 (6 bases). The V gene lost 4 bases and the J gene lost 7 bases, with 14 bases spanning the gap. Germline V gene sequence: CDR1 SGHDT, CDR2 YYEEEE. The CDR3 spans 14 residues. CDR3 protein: CASSGGPGGEKLFF. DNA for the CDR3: TGTGCCAGCAGCGGGGGGCCAGGCGGTGAAAAACTGTTTTTT.

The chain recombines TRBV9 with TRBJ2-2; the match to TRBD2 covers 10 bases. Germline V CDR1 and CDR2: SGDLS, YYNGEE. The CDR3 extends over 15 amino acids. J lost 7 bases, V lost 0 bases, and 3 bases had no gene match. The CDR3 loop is CASSVELAGYGELFF. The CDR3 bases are TGTGCCAGCAGCGTAGAACTAGCGGGATACGGGGAGCTGTTTTTT.

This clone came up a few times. The CDR3 loop reads CASSLRQQFF. The CDR3, as DNA: TGTGCCAGCAGCTTGAGACAGCAGTTCTTC. This chain joins TRBV7-9 and TRBJ2-1; D not resolved. Trimming left V 3 bases short and J 11 bases short, with 5 bases between. CDR3 length equals 10 residues. Germline CDR1 is SEHNR and CDR2 is FQNEAQ (reference sequence).

This CDR3 is CASSEPLAGEGSYTGELFF. In DNA form, the CDR3 reads TGTGCCAGCAGTGAACCTCTAGCGGGAGAAGGAAGTTACACCGGGGAGCTGTTTTTT. V gene TRBV2 combines with J gene TRBJ2-2, with 10 bases aligning to TRBD2. CDR3 size: 19 residues. Germline V gene lookup returns CDR1 SNHLY and CDR2 FYNNEI. Trimming cost V 2 bases and J 3 bases; bases outside gene matches: 12.

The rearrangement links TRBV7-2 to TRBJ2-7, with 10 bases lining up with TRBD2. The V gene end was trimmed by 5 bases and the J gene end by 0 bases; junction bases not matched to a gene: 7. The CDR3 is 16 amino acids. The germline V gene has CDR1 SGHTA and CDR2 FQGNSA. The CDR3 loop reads CASSKGASGSSYEQYF. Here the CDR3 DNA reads TGTGCCAGCAGCAAGGGGGCTAGCGGGAGCTCCTACGAGCAGTACTTC.

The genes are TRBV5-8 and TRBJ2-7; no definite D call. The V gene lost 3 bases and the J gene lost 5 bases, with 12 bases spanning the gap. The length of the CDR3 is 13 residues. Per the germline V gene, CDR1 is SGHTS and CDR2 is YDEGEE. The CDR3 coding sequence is TGTGCCAGCAGCTCTAGGATGGTGAACGAGCAGTACTTC. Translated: CASSSRMVNEQYF.

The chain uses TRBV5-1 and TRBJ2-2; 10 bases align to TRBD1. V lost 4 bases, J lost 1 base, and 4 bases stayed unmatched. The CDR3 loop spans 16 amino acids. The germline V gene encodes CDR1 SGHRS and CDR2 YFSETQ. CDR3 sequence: CASSPGTGVNTGELFF. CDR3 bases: TGCGCCAGCAGCCCAGGGACAGGGGTGAACACCGGGGAGCTGTTTTTT.

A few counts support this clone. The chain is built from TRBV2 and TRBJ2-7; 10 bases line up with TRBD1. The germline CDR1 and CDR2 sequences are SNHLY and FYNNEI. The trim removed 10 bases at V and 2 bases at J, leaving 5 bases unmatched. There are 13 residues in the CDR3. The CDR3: CATDGQGAYEQYF. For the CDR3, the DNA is TGTGCCACCGACGGACAGGGGGCCTACGAGCAGTACTTC. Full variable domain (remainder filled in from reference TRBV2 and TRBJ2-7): EPEVTQTPSHQVTQMGQEVILRCVPISNHLYFYWYRQILGQKVEFLVSFYNNEISEKSEIFDDQFSVERPDGSNFTLKIRSTKLEDSAMYFCATDGQGAYEQYFGPGTRLTVT.